This T cell receptor beta chain was captured in a study of T cells after posttransplantation cyclophosphamide. Study-level points and caveats: TRB clonality was highly associated with recipient CMV seropositivity and reactivation. Later blood repertoires were often dominated by clones from the donor CD8+ memory compartment. TRB overlap between skin or GI tissue T cells and blood was limited.

A word on this clone: What it binds is not known.

The protocol was immunoSEQ multiplex PCR, while the TCRdb copy is restricted to in-frame clones and leaves out a portion. The repertoire holds about 47,000 clones, with around 94% as singletons. The CDR3 has 15 residues. Germline-derived CDR1 and CDR2 are SGHRS and YFSETQ. Trimming left V 4 bases short and J 9 bases short, with 17 bases between. The TCR sequence derives from a woman in her 50s in good health and a related stem cell transplant donor. This chain joins TRBV5-1 and TRBJ1-6; TRBD1 might be the D (5 bases). Sequencing used PBMCs. CDR3 DNA: TGCGCCAGCAGCCTCTCTGGGGGGTTTCGTTCACCCCTCCACTTT. Translation: CASSLSGGFRSPLHF. Looking up the rest from reference TRBV5-1 and TRBJ1-6 gives the full variable domain: KAGVTQTPRYLIKTRGQQVTLSCSPISGHRSVSWYQQTPGQGLQFLFEYFSETQRNKGNFPGRFSGRQFSNSRSEMNVSTLELGDSALYLCASSLSGGFRSPLHFGNGTRLTVT.